These T cell receptor beta chains were read from a single sample in a study of cytomegalovirus exposure and HLA in healthy donors. Some clones are missing from TCRdb's copy, which holds only in-frame ones; the method was immunoSEQ multiplex PCR. Here the sample spans some 210,000 clones, roughly 91% being singletons. Sequences were obtained from PBMCs. All receptors come from a woman aged 18-30 years in good health and CMV-seropositive. The CDR3 runs from the conserved cysteine through the conserved F or W. Each record gives: V gene, J gene, CDR3 protein.

V gene: TRBV28
J gene: TRBJ2-7
CDR3 protein: CASIPRRGTGQYEQYF

V gene: TRBV5-1
J gene: TRBJ2-1
CDR3 protein: CASSLSTQGYNEQFF

V gene: TRBV18
J gene: TRBJ2-7
CDR3 protein: CASSPLDRGDEQYF

V gene: TRBV30
J gene: TRBJ1-2
CDR3 protein: CAWSPSLTTWENYGYTF

V gene: TRBV7-8
J gene: TRBJ2-1
CDR3 protein: CASSLEIAGAQQFF

V gene: TRBV4-2
J gene: TRBJ2-1
CDR3 protein: CASSLASEPYNEQFF

V gene: TRBV19
J gene: TRBJ2-7
CDR3 protein: CASRVRDSAYEQYF

V gene: TRBV6-1
J gene: TRBJ2-5
CDR3 protein: CASRAVASGQETQYF

V gene: TRBV27
J gene: TRBJ1-2
CDR3 protein: CASSPLLGRANYGYTF

V gene: TRBV5-1
J gene: TRBJ1-5
CDR3 protein: CATRQGPSSNQPQHF

V gene: TRBV19
J gene: TRBJ2-1
CDR3 protein: CASSGDSRAGAVSYNEQFF

V gene: TRBV5-1
J gene: TRBJ2-3
CDR3 protein: CASSLAASGRGTDTQYF

V gene: TRBV14
J gene: TRBJ2-3
CDR3 protein: CASSQGQGMRDTQYF

V gene: TRBV11-3
J gene: TRBJ2-2
CDR3 protein: CASSPQGVGAGELFF

V gene: TRBV10-2
J gene: TRBJ2-2
CDR3 protein: CASLRLGTLRDTGELFF

V gene: TRBV5-1
J gene: TRBJ2-7
CDR3 protein: CASSRGTGPYVVEQYF

V gene: TRBV28
J gene: TRBJ2-2
CDR3 protein: CASSLSGTGELFF

V gene: TRBV27
J gene: TRBJ2-5
CDR3 protein: CASTTSGQLEYF

V gene: TRBV10-3
J gene: TRBJ2-7
CDR3 protein: CAIRPGLAGVYEQYF

V gene: TRBV6-1
J gene: TRBJ1-1
CDR3 protein: CASRAIGRNTEAFF

V gene: TRBV19
J gene: TRBJ2-7
CDR3 protein: CASSIDFRTSGTHYEQYF

V gene: TRBV30
J gene: TRBJ1-1
CDR3 protein: CAWTFNTEAFF

V gene: TRBV9
J gene: TRBJ2-7
CDR3 protein: CASSPRGNAYEQYF

V gene: TRBV27
J gene: TRBJ2-7
CDR3 protein: CASSLYSGSPYEQYF

V gene: TRBV9
J gene: TRBJ1-1
CDR3 protein: CASSTFGGTNTEAFF

V gene: TRBV27
J gene: TRBJ2-1
CDR3 protein: CASLGSRNEQFF

V gene: TRBV11-1
J gene: TRBJ1-1
CDR3 protein: CASSSRRGGTEAFF

V gene: TRBV11-2
J gene: TRBJ2-7
CDR3 protein: CASSLDRGGGREQYF

V gene: TRBV30
J gene: TRBJ2-2
CDR3 protein: CAWSATLNTGELFF

V gene: TRBV30
J gene: TRBJ1-1
CDR3 protein: CAWSALRGAFF

V gene: TRBV28
J gene: TRBJ1-2
CDR3 protein: CASSPRYRGGYGYTF

V gene: TRBV15
J gene: TRBJ1-5
CDR3 protein: CATSRAVRGSNQPQHF

V gene: TRBV29-1
J gene: TRBJ1-2
CDR3 protein: CSVWGLINYGYTF

V gene: TRBV4-2
J gene: TRBJ1-2
CDR3 protein: CASSRNWGDRGGYTF

V gene: TRBV5-1
J gene: TRBJ2-6
CDR3 protein: CASSLSAGTSSGANVLTF

V gene: TRBV30
J gene: TRBJ1-5
CDR3 protein: CAWSEGVQGWQPQHF

V gene: TRBV27
J gene: TRBJ2-7
CDR3 protein: CASSSSSGRYSYEQYF

V gene: TRBV5-1
J gene: TRBJ2-1
CDR3 protein: CASSLDGTYNEQFF

V gene: TRBV30
J gene: TRBJ1-2
CDR3 protein: CAWREGGNYGYTF

V gene: TRBV28
J gene: TRBJ2-2
CDR3 protein: CASLQGMINTGELFF

V gene: TRBV10-1
J gene: TRBJ1-3
CDR3 protein: CASSDSGEGTGNTIYF

V gene: TRBV5-1
J gene: TRBJ1-5
CDR3 protein: CASSAGTGEGQPQHF